What follows describes a single T cell receptor beta chain. This entry comes from a study of blood T cells in healthy people across ages. Germline V gene sequence: CDR1 SGHRS, CDR2 YFSETQ. The germline V and J ends were trimmed by 2 bases and 6 bases, with 12 bases remaining between them. The length of the CDR3 is 14 residues. A second PCR of roughly 7 to 11 cycles used a sample-barcoded 5' primer and a J-beta primer mix. In TCRdb, the 5' RACE reads were re-called with MiXCR into one record per CDR3 protein. The data contain about 630,000 distinct CDR3 sequences, 20% to 25% of them seen just once; the ten biggest clones take up 3% to 4.5%.

This sequence was found in a man between 65 and 80 years old in good health. Sequencing was performed on blood. The V call is TRBV5-1, the J call TRBJ2-4; TRBD2 might be the D (5 bases). CDR3 DNA sequence: TGCGCCAGCAGCTTACGGGGTCGGGGAAACATTCAGTACTTC. As protein: CASSLRGRGNIQYF.